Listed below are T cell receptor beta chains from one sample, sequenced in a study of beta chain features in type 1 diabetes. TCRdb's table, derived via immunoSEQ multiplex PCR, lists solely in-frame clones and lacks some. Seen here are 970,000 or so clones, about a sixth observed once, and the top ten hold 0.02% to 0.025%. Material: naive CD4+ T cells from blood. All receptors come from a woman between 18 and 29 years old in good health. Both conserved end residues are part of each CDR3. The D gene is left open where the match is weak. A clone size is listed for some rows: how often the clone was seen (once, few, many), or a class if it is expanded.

CDR3: CASSLLSYEQYF; DNA: TGTGCCAGCAGTTTACTCTCCTACGAGCAGTACTTC; size: -; J: TRBJ2-7; D: -; V: TRBV28
CDR3: CASSLVLLGHQETQYF; DNA: TGTGCCAGCAGCTTAGTCCTATTGGGACATCAGGAGACCCAGTACTTC; size: few; J: TRBJ2-5; D: -; V: TRBV7-9
CDR3: CSVGIATYEQYF; DNA: TGCAGCGTTGGGATTGCAACCTACGAGCAGTACTTC; size: -; J: TRBJ2-7; D: -; V: TRBV29-1
CDR3: CASSREDSYEQYF; DNA: TGTGCCAGCTCACGGGAGGACAGCTACGAGCAGTACTTC; size: few; J: TRBJ2-7; D: -; V: TRBV18
CDR3: CASNRGLNTEAFF; DNA: TGCGCCAGCAATCGGGGGCTGAACACTGAAGCTTTCTTT; size: few; J: TRBJ1-1; D: -; V: TRBV5-1
CDR3: CASSLANSGGRLSEQFF; DNA: TGCGCCAGCAGTCTAGCGAATTCGGGAGGGCGGCTAAGTGAGCAGTTCTTC; size: few; J: TRBJ2-1; D: TRBD2; V: TRBV5-1
CDR3: CASSLNNEQFF; DNA: TGTGCCAGCAGTTTGAACAATGAGCAGTTCTTC; size: few; J: TRBJ2-1; D: -; V: TRBV28
CDR3: CASSELHLSEKLFF; DNA: TGTGCCAGCAGCGAACTCCACCTTAGTGAAAAACTGTTTTTT; size: -; J: TRBJ1-4; D: -; V: TRBV7-9
CDR3: CASSLAGTGSYNEQFF; DNA: TGTGCCAGCAGCTTAGCCGGGACAGGGTCCTACAATGAGCAGTTCTTC; size: -; J: TRBJ2-1; D: TRBD1; V: TRBV7-2
CDR3: CASSIQSGTGPYEQYF; DNA: TGTGCCAGCAGCATCCAATCCGGGACAGGGCCCTACGAGCAGTACTTC; size: -; J: TRBJ2-7; D: TRBD1; V: TRBV7-2
CDR3: CASSPTTGRDGYTF; DNA: TGTGCCAGCTCACCAACGACAGGCCGGGATGGCTACACCTTC; size: -; J: TRBJ1-2; D: -; V: TRBV18
CDR3: CASSYQRGPYEQYF; DNA: TGTGCCAGCAGCTACCAGCGGGGGCCCTACGAGCAGTACTTC; size: -; J: TRBJ2-7; D: TRBD2; V: TRBV7-2
CDR3: CASSLAGDGAYEQYF; DNA: TGTGCCAGCAGCTTAGCTGGGGACGGTGCCTACGAGCAGTACTTC; size: -; J: TRBJ2-7; D: -; V: TRBV7-2
CDR3: CASSQSGQARNYGYTF; DNA: TGTGCCAGCAGCCAATCTGGGCAGGCACGGAACTATGGCTACACCTTC; size: -; J: TRBJ1-2; D: -; V: TRBV7-2
CDR3: CASSVTGLFNEQFF; DNA: TGTGCCAGCAGCGTAACGGGATTGTTCAATGAGCAGTTCTTC; size: few; J: TRBJ2-1; D: -; V: TRBV9
CDR3: CASSLRTSGRGGYEQFF; DNA: TGTGCCAGCAGCTTGCGGACTAGCGGGAGAGGCGGGTATGAGCAGTTCTTC; size: -; J: TRBJ2-1; D: TRBD2; V: TRBV7-9
CDR3: CASSQDGGSNTGELFF; DNA: TGCGCCAGCAGCCAAGATGGGGGTTCGAACACCGGGGAGCTGTTTTTT; size: -; J: TRBJ2-2; D: -; V: TRBV4-1
CDR3: CASSQATSNYGYTF; DNA: TGTGCCAGCAGCCAAGCGACATCTAACTATGGCTACACCTTC; size: -; J: TRBJ1-2; D: -; V: TRBV14
CDR3: CASSFGGYLAGELFF; DNA: TGTGCCAGCAGCTTCGGGGGTTATTTGGCTGGGGAGCTGTTTTTT; size: -; J: TRBJ2-2; D: -; V: TRBV7-2
CDR3: CASSPREKDYEQYF; DNA: TGTGCCAGCTCACCCCGGGAAAAGGACTACGAGCAGTACTTC; size: -; J: TRBJ2-7; D: -; V: TRBV18
CDR3: CASSLLAGGETQYF; DNA: TGTGCCAGCAGCTTATTAGCGGGAGGAGAGACCCAGTACTTC; size: -; J: TRBJ2-5; D: TRBD2; V: TRBV7-6
CDR3: CASSLGQLNTEAFF; DNA: TGTGCCAGCAGCTTGGGTCAGTTGAACACTGAAGCTTTCTTT; size: -; J: TRBJ1-1; D: -; V: TRBV7-9
CDR3: CASSTSGTVRRDTQYF; DNA: TGTGCCAGCAGCACCAGCGGGACAGTTCGTCGAGATACGCAGTATTTT; size: few; J: TRBJ2-3; D: -; V: TRBV11-2
CDR3: CASSLVFGQETQYF; DNA: TGTGCCAGCAGCTTAGTTTTCGGTCAAGAGACCCAGTACTTC; size: -; J: TRBJ2-5; D: -; V: TRBV7-2
CDR3: CASTLGGLGDTQYF; DNA: TGTGCCAGCACTCTCGGGGGGCTGGGAGATACGCAGTATTTT; size: few; J: TRBJ2-3; D: -; V: TRBV28
CDR3: CASSSGTSNEQFF; DNA: TGTGCCAGCAGTTCCGGGACTAGTAATGAGCAGTTCTTC; size: few; J: TRBJ2-1; D: TRBD2; V: TRBV28
CDR3: CASRPQSGPYEQYF; DNA: TGCGCCAGCAGACCCCAAAGCGGTCCCTACGAGCAGTACTTC; size: few; J: TRBJ2-7; D: -; V: TRBV5-1
CDR3: CASSWSSYNEQFF; DNA: TGTGCCAGCAGCTGGAGCTCCTACAATGAGCAGTTCTTC; size: -; J: TRBJ2-1; D: -; V: TRBV7-2
CDR3: CASSGAGGAYGYTF; DNA: TGTGCCAGCAGTGGCGCGGGGGGAGCTTATGGCTACACCTTC; size: -; J: TRBJ1-2; D: -; V: TRBV25-1
CDR3: CASIKGPPLNTEAFF; DNA: TGTGCCAGCATTAAGGGGCCCCCCCTGAACACTGAAGCTTTCTTT; size: -; J: TRBJ1-1; D: -; V: TRBV6-5
CDR3: CASSEAPATYNEQFF; DNA: TGTGCCAGCAGTGAAGCACCGGCGACCTACAATGAGCAGTTCTTC; size: few; J: TRBJ2-1; D: -; V: TRBV6-1